The source of this TCR beta chain is a study of patients and donors after allogeneic stem cell transplantation. TCRdb re-called the RT-PCR reads through MiXCR, storing one row per CDR3 protein. The table has roughly 960,000 distinct CDR3 sequences, about a sixth seen once. Germline V lookup: CDR1 MNHNS, CDR2 SASEGT. This CDR3 contains 15 residues. Losses at the gene ends were 7 bases for V and 1 base for J; bases not matched to a gene: 8. Sequenced input: blood, either unsorted or a sorted T cell fraction (not recorded which). The source of this sequence is a human donor who was either an allogeneic HSCT recipient or a stem cell or donor lymphocyte infusion donor (not recorded which). It is not recorded whose cells these are; they may come from a transplant donor. V gene TRBV6-1 combines with J gene TRBJ2-7; 9 nucleotides align to TRBD2. CDR3 DNA sequence: TGTGCCAGCAATCCCCTAGCGGGGCAGTCCTACGAGCAGTACTTC. Protein product: CASNPLAGQSYEQYF.